This T cell receptor beta chain comes out of a study of vaccination effects on CD4 cells after COVID-19. Cultured cells yielded isolated CD4+ T cells after 10 to 11 days. On days 3 and 7, fresh IL-2 medium replaced half the medium. This clone was seen just once. Its cognate antigen is unknown. The V gene end was trimmed by 3 bases and the J gene end by 7 bases; junction bases not matched to a gene: 10. The CDR3 spans 16 residues. The germline V gene encodes CDR1 SGDLS and CDR2 YYNGEE. Some clones are missing from TCRdb's copy, which holds only in-frame ones; the method was immunoSEQ multiplex PCR. This sample carries tens of thousands of clones, around 74% of them seen once, and the ten largest clones take under 3%.

The sequence came from a human donor who received a COVID-19 vaccine. Sequencing used CD4+ T cells from PBMCs cultured without peptide, obtained before COVID-19 vaccination. This rearrangement joins TRBV9 to TRBJ2-1; 10 positions agree with TRBD2. DNA for the CDR3: TGTGCCAGCAGCGCTACTCTAGCGGGAGACCGAAATGAGCAGTTCTTC. Protein product: CASSATLAGDRNEQFF.